This TCR beta chain is drawn from a study of blood T cell repertoires in COVID-19. About the research overall: From the United States, Italy and Spain came samples of acute and convalescent COVID-19.

This clone was seen just once. Libraries were prepared by immunoSEQ multiplex PCR; TCRdb keeps only in-frame clonotypes and omits some of them. The repertoire consists of approximately 92,000 clones, with around 85% occurring once and the leading ten covering roughly 3.2%. The germline gives CDR1 MDHEN, CDR2 SYDVKM. Trimming took 6 bases from V and 1 from J, leaving 9 bases between them. This CDR3 comprises 13 residues. The sequence was obtained from a man aged 45-65 years with acute or convalescent COVID-19. The chain is built from TRBV28 and TRBJ1-2, with unresolved D. The specimen was peripheral blood. The CDR3 here is CASSTGINYGYTF. As DNA, the CDR3 is TGTGCCAGCAGCACCGGGATTAACTATGGCTACACCTTC.